This paragraph reports one TCR beta chain. Its matching antigen is unknown. The data stem from a study of blood T cells in healthy people across ages. Study findings and constraints: Long-lived and aged donors differed, with more naive CD4+ cells and higher diversity in the long-lived.

A J-beta primer mix and a sample-barcoded 5' primer were used in a second PCR of about 7 to 12 cycles. TCRdb fed the 5' RACE reads into MiXCR, producing one record per CDR3 protein. The table lists over 500,000 distinct CDR3 sequences, roughly half of them singletons. In each sample, at least 6 million PBMCs were isolated. This CDR3 contains 13 residues. Germline values: CDR1 SQVTM, CDR2 ANQGSEA. V was pared by 4 bases and J by 2 bases, with 6 bases between. The chain links TRBV29-1 to TRBJ2-6, with D unresolved. What was sequenced was blood. The source is a woman older than 75 in good health. In nucleotides, the CDR3 is TGCAGCGTTGCCGAGACTGGGGCCAACGTCCTGACTTTC. This sequence encodes CSVAETGANVLTF.